The 22 T cell receptor beta chains in this list originate from one sample, sequenced in a study of siplizumab effects on memory and regulatory T cells (dated by TCRdb to about 2019). The library was made by the immunoSEQ multiplex PCR assay. As stored in TCRdb, this immuneACCESS dataset retains in-frame rearrangements with V and J assigned. A fraction of the clones does not appear; measured against another copy, unresolved V genes explain less than half of the discrepancy, and the remainder lacks a known reason. In this sample the table shows some 100,000 clones, about 91% of which occur a single time. The top ten clones comprise about 2.6% of the sample. Sequencing input: CD4+ T cells sorted from blood. These receptors all stem from a human donor in good health. Some clones in this sample may be carry-over from other donors' samples.

The V and J genes are TRBV30 and TRBJ1-2, with D maybe TRBD1 (6 bases). Germline CDR1 and CDR2: GTSNPN and SVGIG (reference sequence). V was trimmed by 5 bases and J by 2 bases, leaving 12 bases between them. CDR3 length: 13 residues. The CDR3 here is CAWSTGINYGYTF. The CDR3 nucleotides read TGTGCCTGGTCCACAGGGATCAACTATGGCTACACCTTC.

This chain joins TRBV5-1 and TRBJ2-1; D gene ambiguous. CDR3 size: 13 residues. V was trimmed by 2 bases and J by 6 bases, leaving 9 bases between them. Germline V gene lookup returns CDR1 SGHRS and CDR2 YFSETQ. In DNA, the CDR3 is TGCGCCAGCAGCTTAAACTGGAGCAATGAGCAGTTCTTC. Its translation is CASSLNWSNEQFF.

The J gene is TRBJ2-1, the V gene TRBV5-1; D is perhaps TRBD2 (6 bases). Germline assignment: CDR1 SGHRS and CDR2 YFSETQ. The germline V and J ends were trimmed by 3 bases and 0 bases, with 7 bases remaining between them. The CDR3 runs 14 residues. The DNA of the CDR3 is TGCGCCAGCAGCTCTAGCGTCTCCTACAATGAGCAGTTCTTC. This translates into CASSSSVSYNEQFF. Full variable domain (remainder filled in from reference TRBV5-1 and TRBJ2-1): KAGVTQTPRYLIKTRGQQVTLSCSPISGHRSVSWYQQTPGQGLQFLFEYFSETQRNKGNFPGRFSGRQFSNSRSEMNVSTLELGDSALYLCASSSSVSYNEQFFGPGTRLTVL.

The rearrangement links TRBV18 to TRBJ2-2, with no clear D. There are 16 residues in the CDR3. Trimming took 2 bases from V and 6 from J, leaving 16 bases between them. Germline CDR1 reads KGHSH; CDR2 reads LQKENI. The CDR3: CASSPGRFSGPGELFF. CDR3 bases: TGTGCCAGCTCACCAGGCCGATTCTCCGGTCCCGGGGAGCTGTTTTTT.

This chain uses TRBV6-5 with TRBJ1-4; the match to TRBD1 covers 8 bases. V shed 0 bases, J shed 7 bases, and the junction held 7 bases outside the gene matches. From germline, CDR1 is MNHEY and CDR2 SVGAGI. The CDR3 covers 16 residues. DNA of the CDR3: TGTGCCAGCAGTTACTCGAACAGGGGGGCGTTTGAAAAACTGTTTTTT. This encodes CASSYSNRGAFEKLFF.

The CDR3 bases are TGTGCCAGCAGTGATACGACAGGGGAAGCTGTCTACGAGCAGTACTTC. Translation: CASSDTTGEAVYEQYF. The chain combines TRBV25-1 with TRBJ2-7, with 8 bases lining up with TRBD1. Germline V lookup: CDR1 MGHDK, CDR2 SYGVNS. There are 16 residues in the CDR3. Germline trimming cut 3 bases from V and 3 bases from J; bases unmatched to any gene: 10.

On this clone: One junction end does not reproduce the germline sequence, and a read error may be involved. CDR3 sequence: CASSPQGTGELFF. CDR3 DNA: TGTGCTAGCAGCCCGCAGGGCACCGGGGAGCTGTTTTTT. The V and J genes are TRBV7-7 and TRBJ2-2; possible D gene TRBD1, 5 bases. Germline values: CDR1 SSHAT, CDR2 FNYEAQ (reference sequence). This CDR3 is 13 amino acids long.

The rearrangement links TRBV11-3 to TRBJ2-3; 9 nucleotides agree with TRBD2. V was pared by 5 bases and J by 4 bases, with 7 bases of the junction left unmatched. Germline V CDR1 and CDR2: SGHNT, YENEEA. The length of the CDR3 is 15 residues. CDR3: CASSLGGRAADTQYF. In DNA form, the CDR3 reads TGTGCCAGCAGCCTCGGCGGGAGGGCCGCAGATACGCAGTATTTT. Looking up the rest from reference TRBV11-3 and TRBJ2-3 gives the full variable domain: EAGVVQSPRYKIIEKKQPVAFWCNPISGHNTLYWYLQNLGQGPELLIRYENEEAVDDSQLPKDRFSAERLKGVDSTLKIQPAELGDSAVYLCASSLGGRAADTQYFGPGTRLTVL.

This chain connects TRBV5-6 to TRBJ2-1; tentatively, D is TRBD1 (6 bases). This CDR3 region has 14 residues. Trimming shortened V by 3 bases and J by 4 bases, and 11 bases separated the two germline ends. Germline V CDR1 and CDR2: SGHDT, YYEEEE. CDR3 region: CASSSWTDYNEQFF. As DNA, the CDR3 is TGTGCCAGCAGCTCCTGGACAGATTACAATGAGCAGTTCTTC.

The rearrangement links TRBV5-6 to TRBJ2-1, with a weak D call TRBD2 (6 bases). V was cut by 4 bases and J by 6 bases, with 11 bases left in between. CDR1 is SGHDT and CDR2 is YYEEEE in the germline V gene. This CDR3 has 13 residues. The CDR3 region is CASSRRDFNEQFF. In DNA, the CDR3 is TGTGCCAGCAGCCGAAGGGACTTCAATGAGCAGTTCTTC.

The chain employs TRBV30 and TRBJ1-2, with TRBD1 matching over 9 bases. The CDR3 has 14 residues. The J segment lost 7 bases and the V segment lost 3 bases, leaving 9 bases of the junction unmatched. Germline V gives CDR1 GTSNPN, CDR2 SVGIG (reference sequence). This chain's CDR3 is CAWRPPGQGPGYTF. Written as DNA, the CDR3 is TGTGCCTGGAGACCTCCGGGACAGGGACCTGGCTACACCTTC.

The gene calls are TRBV7-8 and TRBJ2-4; D tentatively fits TRBD1 or TRBD2 (5 bases each). Germline V lookup: CDR1 SGHVS, CDR2 FQNEAQ. The length of the CDR3 is 14 residues. The V end lost 5 bases, the J end lost 9 bases, and 17 bases lay between the germline ends. The CDR3 sequence: CASSRNQGRSIQYF. The CDR3 DNA sequence: TGTGCCAGCAGCCGAAATCAGGGACGTAGCATTCAGTACTTC.

V is TRBV7-6 and J is TRBJ2-3, with 11 bases identical to TRBD1. CDR1 and CDR2 from the germline V gene are SGHVS and FNYEAQ. The CDR3 covers 16 residues. The ends lost 5 bases at V and 0 bases at J; junction bases unmatched: 4. CDR3 nucleotides: TGTGCCAGCAGCGGGACAGGGGGTTTTAGCACAGATACGCAGTATTTT. Amino acids: CASSGTGGFSTDTQYF.

V is TRBV6-5 and J is TRBJ1-2, with D tentatively TRBD1 (6 bases). With 8 bases removed from V and 6 bases from J, the gap between germline ends came to 16 bases. The CDR3 runs to 13 residues. CDR1 is MNHEY and CDR2 is SVGAGI in the germline V gene. The CDR3 bases are TGTGCCAGCGGGGACACAGCAAGAAATGGCTACACCTTC. As protein: CASGDTARNGYTF.

The chain carries TRBV5-4 and TRBJ2-3; D ambiguous. CDR3 size: 12 residues. V lost 0 bases to trimming and J lost 2 bases, with 1 base between them. Germline loops: CDR1 SGHNT, CDR2 YYREEE (reference sequence). Here the CDR3 reads CASSLVTDTQYF. The CDR3 bases are TGTGCCAGCAGCTTGGTCACAGATACGCAGTATTTT.

In its sample, this clone was seen once. This chain uses TRBV9 with TRBJ2-7; 9 nucleotides line up with TRBD2. Germline CDR1 SGDLS, CDR2 YYNGEE. The J segment lost 6 bases and the V segment lost 3 bases, leaving 13 bases of the junction unmatched. The CDR3 length is 16 residues. The CDR3, as DNA: TGTGCCAGCAGCGAGGGGGGAGCGGGAGGTTTCGGCGAGCAGTACTTC. Translated: CASSEGGAGGFGEQYF. The full variable domain, in which reference TRBV9 and TRBJ2-7 provide the parts outside the CDR3, is DSGVTQTPKHLITATGQRVTLRCSPRSGDLSVYWYQQSLDQGLQFLIQYYNGEERAKGNILERFSAQQFPDLHSELNLSSLELGDSALYFCASSEGGAGGFGEQYFGPGTRLTVT.

The chain links TRBV6-5 to TRBJ2-3; D perhaps matches TRBD1 (6 bases). Germline loops: CDR1 MNHEY, CDR2 SVGAGI. The CDR3 is made up of 15 amino acids. V shed 4 bases and J shed 2 bases, with 13 bases lying between them. DNA for the CDR3: TGTGCCAGCAGTTTCAACAGGGATTTCACAGATACGCAGTATTTT. This gives the protein CASSFNRDFTDTQYF.

This CDR3 is CASSLELGVAKNIQYF. The CDR3 coding sequence is TGTGCCAGCAGCTTGGAACTGGGGGTCGCCAAAAACATTCAGTACTTC. The chain links TRBV5-4 to TRBJ2-4; D tentatively reads TRBD1 or TRBD2 (5 bases each). V lost 0 bases, J lost 1 base, and 11 bases lay in between. In germline, CDR1 is SGHNT, CDR2 YYREEE (reference sequence). This CDR3 spans 16 amino acids.

The chain combines TRBV7-9 with TRBJ2-7; 13 nucleotides agree with TRBD2. V shed 5 bases, J shed 5 bases, and the junction held 15 bases outside the gene matches. Germline loops: CDR1 SEHNR, CDR2 FQNEAQ (reference sequence). The CDR3 spans 18 residues. For the CDR3, the DNA is TGTGCCAGCAGCCCACCCGGGACTAGCGGGAAGTCGGTGGACGAGCAGTACTTC. This codes for CASSPPGTSGKSVDEQYF.

V and J are TRBV6-1 and TRBJ2-7; 7 positions agree with TRBD1. The germline V gene has CDR1 MNHNS and CDR2 SASEGT. The V gene end was trimmed by 5 bases and the J gene end by 3 bases; junction bases not matched to a gene: 10. The CDR3 length is 15 residues. The CDR3 loop is CASSRGGQASYEQYF. The CDR3 DNA sequence: TGTGCCAGCAGTCGTGGAGGACAGGCCAGCTACGAGCAGTACTTC.

This clone showed up just a few times. V and J are TRBV9 and TRBJ2-7, with no clear D. The germline CDR1 and CDR2 sequences are SGDLS and YYNGEE. V lost 4 bases to trimming and J lost 6 bases, with 17 bases between them. This CDR3 contains 14 residues. The CDR3 DNA reads as TGTGCCAGCAGCCCCCTCCAGGTGAGGAGCGAGCAGTACTTC. It specifies CASSPLQVRSEQYF.

This rearrangement joins TRBV6-1 to TRBJ2-4; no definite D call. Trimming took 1 base from V and 0 from J, leaving 4 bases between them. The germline CDR1 and CDR2 sequences are MNHNS and SASEGT. The CDR3 is 14 amino acids. CDR3 in amino acids: CASSEDLAKNIQYF. In DNA, the CDR3 is TGTGCCAGCAGTGAAGACCTAGCCAAAAACATTCAGTACTTC.